Each of the 30 T cell receptor beta chains below was sequenced from the same sample in a study of cytomegalovirus exposure and HLA in healthy donors. Researchers ran the PCR with 60 Vbeta and 13 Jbeta primers. Data came from immunoSEQ multiplex PCR; TCRdb stores just in-frame clones and leaves some out. This table has some 160,000 clones, 70% to 90% appearing once. The sequencing input was PBMCs. The receptor set was obtained from a man younger than 45 in good health and CMV-seropositive.

The J gene is TRBJ2-7, the V gene TRBV27, with 11 bases lining up with TRBD2. The CDR3 loop spans 16 amino acids. Germline CDR1 MNHEY, CDR2 SMNVEV (reference sequence). V trimming: 8 bases; J trimming: 3 bases; junction bases outside the gene matches: 12. The CDR3 sequence is CASPNRLAGIIYEQYV. Here the CDR3 DNA reads TGTGCCAGCCCCAATCGACTAGCGGGAATAATCTACGAGCAGTACGTC.

The V call is TRBV5-5, the J call TRBJ2-1; no definite D call. The germline V gene encodes CDR1 SGHKS and CDR2 YYEKEE (reference sequence). The CDR3 is made up of 13 amino acids. V dropped 4 bases and J dropped 3 bases, with 8 bases sitting between them. The CDR3 DNA follows: TGTGCCAGCAGCCTGGCACTCTACAATGAGCAGTTCTTC. Its protein is CASSLALYNEQFF.

Regarding this clone: Germline is not matched at one junction end, which may reflect a read error. The V and J genes are TRBV7-7 and TRBJ2-3; tentative D call: TRBD2 (6 bases). The CDR3 is made up of 14 amino acids. Germline values: CDR1 SSHAT, CDR2 FNYEAQ (reference sequence). As DNA, the CDR3 is TGTGCTAGCAGCCCGACTAGTAGGGCAGATACGCAGTATTTT. Its translation: CASSPTSRADTQYF.

V gene TRBV27 combines with J gene TRBJ2-3, with TRBD2 matching over 8 bases. The CDR3 totals 15 residues. J was trimmed by 2 bases and V by 8 bases; bases with no gene match: 9. Germline CDR1 and CDR2: MNHEY and SMNVEV (reference sequence). The CDR3 reads CASGPTSAFTDTQYF. CDR3 in DNA: TGTGCCAGCGGCCCGACTAGCGCATTCACAGATACGCAGTATTTT.

The chain is built from TRBV6-5 and TRBJ2-7; possibly TRBD1 for D (5 bases). The germline V gene has CDR1 MNHEY and CDR2 SVGAGI. This CDR3 region has 16 residues. With 4 bases removed from V and 1 base from J, the gap between germline ends came to 17 bases. CDR3 nucleotides: TGTGCCAGCAGTTTATTAGGCGACCCAGGGTCCTACGAGCAGTACGTC. Translating gives CASSLLGDPGSYEQYV.

This chain links TRBV7-9 with TRBJ2-2, with 9 bases aligning to TRBD2. The germline V gene encodes CDR1 SEHNR and CDR2 FQNEAQ (reference sequence). V dropped 2 bases and J dropped 5; count of bases not matched to a gene: 3. The CDR3 is 15 residues long. The CDR3 nucleotides are TGTGCCAGCAGCTTAAACGCGGGAGGGACCGGGGAGCTGTTTTTT. This gives the protein CASSLNAGGTGELFF.

This clone has a handful of counts. V and J are TRBV4-3 and TRBJ2-7, with 13 bases aligning to TRBD2. Germline lookup yields CDR1 LGHNA and CDR2 YSLEER. V was clipped by 7 bases and J by 10 bases; unmatched bases: 19. The CDR3 has 17 residues. The CDR3 loop is CASIPRAWTSGSGQQYV. CDR3 nucleotide sequence: TGCGCCAGCATCCCAAGAGCTTGGACTAGCGGGAGCGGGCAACAGTACGTC.

The chain recombines TRBV2 with TRBJ1-5; 7 bases map to TRBD1. The germline V gene has CDR1 SNHLY and CDR2 FYNNEI. Trimming cost V 6 bases and J 2 bases; bases outside gene matches: 7. CDR3 size: 15 residues. CDR3 nucleotides: TGTGCCAGCAGCGCTAACAGGGGCGGCAATCAGCCCCAGCATTTT. Protein product: CASSANRGGNQPQHF.

As DNA, the CDR3 is TGCGCCAGCAGCTTGGTGAACAGGGGAACGTACGAGCAGTACTTC. This sequence encodes CASSLVNRGTYEQYF. The chain has TRBV5-1 and TRBJ2-7, with 7 bases that match TRBD1. Germline V gene sequence: CDR1 SGHRS, CDR2 YFSETQ. CDR3 length equals 15 residues. V dropped 0 bases and J dropped 4; count of bases not matched to a gene: 7.

The V and J genes are TRBV6-1 and TRBJ2-6; 10 bases map to TRBD2. After removal of 7 bases from V and 1 base from J, the junction contained 1 base not matched to a gene. The CDR3 loop spans 15 amino acids. Germline CDR1 MNHNS, CDR2 SASEGT. CDR3 loop: CASTSGSSGANVLTF. The CDR3 DNA sequence: TGTGCCAGCACTAGCGGGAGTTCTGGGGCCAACGTCCTGACTTTC.

This clone was observed a single time. The rearrangement links TRBV25-1 to TRBJ2-1, with 7 bases that match TRBD1. This CDR3 has 13 amino acids. The V gene end was trimmed by 4 bases and the J gene end by 8 bases; junction bases not matched to a gene: 5. The germline CDR1 and CDR2 sequences are MGHDK and SYGVNS. In DNA form, the CDR3 reads TGTGCCAGCAGTGTGGACAGGAGCTATGAGCAGTTCTTC. This sequence encodes CASSVDRSYEQFF. The full variable domain, in which reference TRBV25-1 and TRBJ2-1 provide the parts outside the CDR3, is EADIYQTPRYLVIGTGKKITLECSQTMGHDKMYWYQQDPGMELHLIHYSYGVNSTEKGDLSSESTVSRIRTEHFPLTLESARPSHTSQYLCASSVDRSYEQFFGPGTRLTVL.

V gene TRBV28 combines with J gene TRBJ1-5; 9 positions agree with TRBD1. CDR3 size: 15 residues. Trimming at V came to 5 bases and at J to 5 bases, leaving 7 bases not matched to a gene. Germline V gene lookup returns CDR1 MDHEN and CDR2 SYDVKM. CDR3 sequence (DNA): TGTGCCAGCAGTCCCGCGGGACAGGGAGATCAGCCCCAGCATTTT. As protein: CASSPAGQGDQPQHF.

The V call is TRBV5-1, the J call TRBJ2-3; no clear D. V lost 0 bases and J 2 bases, leaving 10 bases between the germline ends. The CDR3 loop spans 15 amino acids. Germline V gene data show CDR1 as SGHRS and CDR2 as YFSETQ. CDR3 coding DNA: TGCGCCAGCAGCTTGGGTCTCTACCTCACAGATACGCAGTATTTT. It is translated as CASSLGLYLTDTQYF.

As DNA, the CDR3 is TGCGCCAGCAGCCAAGTGGGCAGGGGGGAACAGGGCGGGGAGCTGTTTTTT. Amino acid sequence: CASSQVGRGEQGGELFF. The gene calls are TRBV4-3 and TRBJ2-2, with TRBD1 as a possible D gene (7 bases). In germline, CDR1 is LGHNA, CDR2 YSLEER. V lost 1 base, J lost 7 bases, and 19 bases lay in between. The CDR3 sequence is 17 residues long.

The chain has TRBV11-2 and TRBJ2-4; D unresolved. This CDR3 comprises 12 residues. Trimming took 1 base from V and 8 from J, leaving 6 bases between them. Germline CDR1 is SGHAT and CDR2 is FQNNGV. CDR3 amino acids: CASSLAWHIQYF. Here the CDR3 DNA reads TGTGCCAGCAGCTTAGCCTGGCACATTCAGTACTTC. The variable domain in full, with the rest retrieved from reference TRBV11-2 and TRBJ2-4, is EAGVAQSPRYKIIEKRQSVAFWCNPISGHATLYWYQQILGQGPKLLIQFQNNGVVDDSQLPKDRFSAERLKGVDSTLKIQPAKLEDSAVYLCASSLAWHIQYFGAGTRLSVL.

CDR3 amino acids: CASSLVRGRETQYF. CDR3 DNA: TGCGCCAGCAGCTTGGTCAGGGGGCGAGAGACCCAGTACTTC. This chain connects TRBV5-1 to TRBJ2-5; TRBD1 agrees at 8 bases. Germline V CDR1 and CDR2: SGHRS, YFSETQ. Trimming at V came to 0 bases and at J to 4 bases, leaving 2 bases not matched to a gene. The CDR3 loop spans 14 amino acids.

The chain joins TRBV7-2 to TRBJ2-1; TRBD2 aligns across 15 bases. The V gene's germline CDR1 is SGHTA and CDR2 FQGNSA. J was trimmed by 15 bases and V by 4 bases; bases with no gene match: 7. This CDR3 has 14 residues. The CDR3 nucleotides are TGTGCCAGCAGCTCGGGACTAGCGGGAGGCCCGGCGTTCTTC. Protein sequence: CASSSGLAGGPAFF.

This chain links TRBV9 with TRBJ2-3, with D possibly being TRBD2 (6 bases). The V end lost 1 base, the J end lost 3 bases, and 12 bases lay between the germline ends. CDR3 length: 15 residues. Germline-derived CDR1 and CDR2 are SGDLS and YYNGEE. DNA for the CDR3: TGTGCCAGCAGCGTAACGGGAGTTGTTACAGATACGCAGTATTTT. Its protein product is CASSVTGVVTDTQYF.

This chain links TRBV7-3 with TRBJ2-1; D call uncertain. CDR3 length equals 13 residues. CDR1 is SGHTA and CDR2 is FQGTGA in the germline V gene. Trimming cost V 8 bases and J 2 bases, with 10 bases left between them. Here the CDR3 reads CASSLAAYNEQFF. In nucleotides, the CDR3 is TGTGCCAGCTCCCTCGCAGCCTACAATGAGCAGTTCTTC.

The chain combines TRBV27 with TRBJ1-2; a weak D match, TRBD1 (6 bases). Trimming shortened V by 5 bases and J by 2 bases, and 12 bases separated the two germline ends. Germline loops: CDR1 MNHEY, CDR2 SMNVEV (reference sequence). This CDR3 contains 14 residues. DNA for the CDR3: TGTGCCAGCAGTACCCTCCAGGGGAACTATGGCTACACCTTC. This gives the protein CASSTLQGNYGYTF.

This clone was counted at least ten times. The chain recombines TRBV5-1 with TRBJ2-3; 11 bases line up with TRBD2. The CDR3 is 18 residues long. The junction had 11 bases not matched to a gene; V was cut back by 2 bases and J by 3 bases. CDR1 and CDR2 (germline): SGHRS, YFSETQ. CDR3 DNA sequence: TGCGCCAGCAGCTTCGGAATTCTCGCTAGCGGGAGGACAGATACGCAGTATTTT. Amino acids: CASSFGILASGRTDTQYF. The full variable domain, its missing parts supplied by reference TRBV5-1 and TRBJ2-3, is KAGVTQTPRYLIKTRGQQVTLSCSPISGHRSVSWYQQTPGQGLQFLFEYFSETQRNKGNFPGRFSGRQFSNSRSEMNVSTLELGDSALYLCASSFGILASGRTDTQYFGPGTRLTVL.

Worth noting for this clone: At one end, the junction sequence differs from germline, possibly due to a read error. J is TRBJ2-7 and V is TRBV7-9; 9 nucleotides agree with TRBD1. CDR1 is SEHNR and CDR2 is FQNEAQ in the germline V gene (reference sequence). CDR3 length: 16 amino acids. CDR3 residues: CSSSLEYRGQPYEQYF. Written as DNA, the CDR3 is TGTTCCAGCAGCTTAGAATACAGGGGGCAGCCATACGAGCAGTACTTC.

The chain has TRBV2 and TRBJ2-5, with 8 nucleotides matching TRBD2. Per the germline V gene, CDR1 is SNHLY and CDR2 is FYNNEI. V lost 6 bases and J lost 5; bases outside the gene matches: 14. CDR3 length: 16 amino acids. CDR3 sequence reads: CASSVEITGGGETQYF. The CDR3 nucleotides are TGTGCCAGCAGCGTTGAGATAACGGGAGGGGGGGAGACCCAGTACTTC.

The V call is TRBV25-1, the J call TRBJ1-5, with 7 bases matching TRBD1. CDR1 is MGHDK, CDR2 SYGVNS, per germline. The V segment lost 5 bases and the J segment 3 bases; nucleotides outside the gene matches: 4. CDR3 length: 14 amino acids. The CDR3 loop reads CASSPTGNNQPQHF. In DNA, the CDR3 is TGTGCCAGCAGTCCGACAGGGAACAATCAGCCCCAGCATTTT.

The V gene is TRBV7-2, the J gene TRBJ1-5; D call uncertain. This CDR3 contains 14 residues. V was cut by 7 bases and J by 5 bases, with 15 bases left in between. The germline V gene has CDR1 SGHTA and CDR2 FQGNSA. The CDR3 DNA sequence: TGTGCCAGCATCGGGTCTAGGTGGGATCAGCCCCAGCATTTT. Translation gives CASIGSRWDQPQHF. The full variable domain, with the rest looked up from reference TRBV7-2 and TRBJ1-5, is GAGVSQSPSNKVTEKGKDVELRCDPISGHTALYWYRQSLGQGLEFLIYFQGNSAPDKSGLPSDRFSAERTGGSVSTLTIQRTQQEDSAVYLCASIGSRWDQPQHFGDGTRLSIL.

This clone was found a few times. The chain uses TRBV2 and TRBJ1-2, with a possible D match to TRBD1 (5 bases). There are 14 residues in the CDR3. Germline V CDR1 and CDR2: SNHLY, FYNNEI. V lost 4 bases, J lost 4 bases, and 13 bases lay in between. As DNA, the CDR3 is TGTGCCAGCAGTGGGCAGGGTCTCAGCTATGGCTACACCTTC. Translating it yields CASSGQGLSYGYTF.

Comment on this clone: Germline is not matched at one junction end, which may reflect a read error. The CDR3 region has the DNA TGTGCTAGTGGCTTGGTACTTACTAGCGGGAGGCCGGGGAATGAGCAGTTCTTC. It translates to CASGLVLTSGRPGNEQFF. V usage is TRBV12-5 and J usage is TRBJ2-1; 12 nucleotides align to TRBD2. The CDR3 is 18 amino acids. The germline gives CDR1 LGHNT, CDR2 FRNRAP.

In this sample, this clone turned up once. The chain joins TRBV4-1 to TRBJ1-2, with 8 bases identical to TRBD1. The germline V gene has CDR1 MGHRA and CDR2 YSYEKL. This CDR3 comprises 16 residues. V shed 1 base and J 3 bases; nucleotides not matched to a gene: 7. CDR3 sequence (DNA): TGCGCCAGCAGCCAAGTACCGGGACAGGCACACTATGGCTACACCTTC. It yields the protein CASSQVPGQAHYGYTF.

The V gene is TRBV4-3, the J gene TRBJ2-1, with D possibly TRBD2 on 6 matching bases. Looked up from germline, CDR1 is LGHNA and CDR2 is YSLEER. This CDR3 comprises 16 residues. V gave up 4 bases and J gave up 4 bases, with 17 bases separating them. The CDR3, as DNA: TGCGCCAGCAGCCCCCGGGACGGGGGATCGTACAATGAGCAGTTCTTC. Its translation: CASSPRDGGSYNEQFF.

There are a few counts of this clone. The chain carries TRBV10-3 and TRBJ2-3, with TRBD1 matching over 7 bases. The CDR3 length is 13 residues. V gave up 10 bases and J gave up 0 bases; unmatched junction bases: 4. Germline loops: CDR1 ENHRY, CDR2 SYGVKD. CDR3 coding DNA: TGTGCCACGACAGGGAATAGCACAGATACGCAGTATTTT. The encoded protein is CATTGNSTDTQYF.